These 27 T cell receptor beta chains share one sample of origin, sequenced in a study of T cells in Graves' hyperthyroidism and ophthalmopathy. Amplification of TCR beta CDR3 regions was performed using RNA transcripts as template. TCR CDR3 regions were first amplified by RT-PCR with HTBI primers. TCRdb re-analysed the multiplex PCR reads in MiXCR, keeping a single row per CDR3 protein. The sample has about 130,000 distinct CDR3 sequences, about 20% seen once; the top ten hold over 60%. The sequenced sample was blood. Receptor source: a woman in her forties or fifties with Graves' hyperthyroidism that later progressed to Graves' ophthalmopathy.

The chain employs TRBV9 and TRBJ2-2; D might be TRBD1 (5 bases). The CDR3 spans 15 residues. CDR1 is SGDLS, CDR2 YYNGEE, per germline. V shed 1 base and J shed 4 bases, with 11 bases lying between them. CDR3 loop: CASSVTGKGTGELFF. As DNA, the CDR3 is TGTGCCAGCAGCGTAACAGGAAAGGGCACCGGGGAGCTGTTTTTT.

This clonotype was counted ten times or more. The rearrangement links TRBV7-3 to TRBJ2-7; TRBD1 is a possible D gene (6 bases). The germline V gene encodes CDR1 SGHTA and CDR2 FQGTGA. CDR3 length: 15 residues. Trimming took 5 bases from V and 2 from J, leaving 16 bases between them. The CDR3 region has the DNA TGTGCCAGCAGCACTCGGGCAGGGGACCCCTACGAGCAGTACTTC. The encoded protein is CASSTRAGDPYEQYF.

The CDR3 region has the DNA TGTGCCAGTAGTATTGGGTTAAATGGCTACACCTTC. It is translated as CASSIGLNGYTF. The chain recombines TRBV19 with TRBJ1-2; no definite D call. Per germline, CDR1 LNHDA and CDR2 SQIVND (reference sequence). Trimming took off 3 bases at V and 6 bases at J, with 8 bases between the two ends. The CDR3 is 12 amino acids.

The table lists this clonotype with many counts. The chain employs TRBV7-3 and TRBJ2-5; D call uncertain. The CDR3 has 13 residues. Germline CDR1 reads SGHTA; CDR2 reads FQGTGA. V lost 0 bases, J lost 5 bases, and 7 bases lay in between. CDR3 sequence (DNA): TGTGCCAGCAGCTTAACGAATACGGAGACCCAGTACTTC. Its protein product is CASSLTNTETQYF.

The V call is TRBV6-1, the J call TRBJ2-4; 7 bases fit TRBD1. The V gene end was trimmed by 3 bases and the J gene end by 2 bases; junction bases not matched to a gene: 16. This CDR3 is built from 19 residues. The germline gives CDR1 MNHNS, CDR2 SASEGT. The CDR3 DNA reads as TGTGCCAGCAGTGAGGATCCAAGAACAGGGGTGGGGACCAAAAACATTCAGTACTTC. As protein: CASSEDPRTGVGTKNIQYF.

The chain recombines TRBV25-1 with TRBJ1-1; 7 bases agree with TRBD1. The CDR3 is 11 residues long. V trimming: 7 bases; J trimming: 7 bases; junction bases outside the gene matches: 3. From germline, CDR1 is MGHDK and CDR2 SYGVNS. CDR3 loop: CASTRTGEAFF. Written as DNA, the CDR3 is TGTGCCAGCACCCGGACAGGTGAAGCTTTCTTT. The full variable domain, completed using reference TRBV25-1 and TRBJ1-1, is EADIYQTPRYLVIGTGKKITLECSQTMGHDKMYWYQQDPGMELHLIHYSYGVNSTEKGDLSSESTVSRIRTEHFPLTLESARPSHTSQYLCASTRTGEAFFGQGTRLTVV.

This chain uses TRBV19 with TRBJ1-2; D ambiguous. The germline V and J ends were trimmed by 0 bases and 2 bases, with 10 bases remaining between them. The CDR3 consists of 15 residues. The germline CDR1 and CDR2 sequences are LNHDA and SQIVND (reference sequence). The CDR3 bases are TGTGCCAGTAGTATAGAAGAGGGCCCCAACTATGGCTACACCTTC. It codes for CASSIEEGPNYGYTF.

This clonotype turned up a few times. J is TRBJ2-7 and V is TRBV7-6; TRBD2 agrees at 7 bases. The ends lost 8 bases at V and 6 bases at J; junction bases unmatched: 13. The germline V gene has CDR1 SGHVS and CDR2 FNYEAQ. There are 14 residues in the CDR3. The CDR3 is CASSRETTGSEQYF. In DNA, the CDR3 is TGTGCCAGCTCGCGGGAGACGACGGGGAGCGAGCAGTACTTC.

This chain uses TRBV28 with TRBJ1-5; TRBD1 matches at 11 bases. This CDR3 is built from 14 residues. The trim removed 7 bases at V and 6 bases at J, leaving 5 bases unmatched. The germline CDR1 and CDR2 sequences are MDHEN and SYDVKM. The DNA of the CDR3 is TGTGCCAGCACCCCTGGGACAGGGGGTCAGCCCCAGCATTTT. This gives the protein CASTPGTGGQPQHF.

The V and J genes are TRBV5-5 and TRBJ2-4, with D possibly being TRBD1 (5 bases). The CDR3 covers 14 residues. Deletions cut 4 bases from V and 8 bases from J, with 16 bases between. Germline V gene data show CDR1 as SGHKS and CDR2 as YYEKEE (reference sequence). The CDR3 DNA reads as TGTGCCAGCAGCCAATGGACAAGGACGGACATTCAGTACTTC. This translates into CASSQWTRTDIQYF.

In this sample, this clonotype turned up many times. This chain uses TRBV2 with TRBJ2-2; 8 positions agree with TRBD1. Germline V CDR1 and CDR2: SNHLY, FYNNEI. This CDR3 spans 15 amino acids. V dropped 6 bases and J dropped 7; count of bases not matched to a gene: 10. The CDR3 here is CASRPNRGLGGELFF. The CDR3 DNA follows: TGTGCCAGCAGACCTAACAGGGGGTTGGGCGGGGAGCTGTTTTTT.

This clonotype appeared many times. The chain uses TRBV29-1 and TRBJ1-1; the D gene is possibly TRBD1 (5 bases). Germline V gives CDR1 SQVTM, CDR2 ANQGSEA. This CDR3 is built from 14 residues. V lost 3 bases and J lost 3, with 14 bases in between. CDR3 nucleotide sequence: TGCAGCGTTGATATTACAGGAATTTACACTGAAGCTTTCTTT. Amino acid sequence: CSVDITGIYTEAFF.

The V gene is TRBV12-3 or TRBV12-4, the J gene TRBJ2-1, with D unresolved. The V gene lost 5 bases and the J gene lost 1 base, with 9 bases spanning the gap. CDR3 size: 14 residues. The CDR3 DNA is TGTGCCAGCAGTGTCTGGGGATCCTACAATGAGCAGTTCTTC. Residues: CASSVWGSYNEQFF.

This clonotype was seen at least ten times. The chain is built from TRBV7-9 and TRBJ2-1; TRBD1 might be the D (5 bases). The CDR3 consists of 15 residues. Germline values: CDR1 SEHNR, CDR2 FQNEAQ (reference sequence). The germline V and J ends were trimmed by 5 bases and 8 bases, with 19 bases remaining between them. The CDR3 loop reads CASSTDSSKGHEQFF. As DNA, the CDR3 is TGTGCCAGCAGCACCGACAGTAGCAAGGGCCATGAGCAGTTCTTC.

This clonotype occurred many times. J is TRBJ2-5 and V is TRBV12-3 or TRBV12-4; TRBD1 is a possible D gene (5 bases). V shed 7 bases and J shed 5 bases, with 17 bases lying between them. The CDR3 loop spans 14 amino acids. In nucleotides, the CDR3 is TGTGCCAGCACCCTAAGTGGGGCAATGGAGACCCAGTACTTC. This encodes CASTLSGAMETQYF.

This rearrangement joins TRBV28 to TRBJ1-3; a weak D match, TRBD1 (6 bases). Trimming took off 5 bases at V and 16 bases at J, with 18 bases between the two ends. The CDR3 length is 12 residues. Looked up from germline, CDR1 is MDHEN and CDR2 is SYDVKM. CDR3 amino acids: CASSPPQGSAYF. CDR3 coding DNA: TGTGCCAGCAGTCCTCCCCAGGGGTCAGCTTATTTT.

This clonotype was seen only a few times. V and J are TRBV10-1 and TRBJ2-7; tentative D call: TRBD1 (5 bases). CDR1 and CDR2 from the germline V gene are WNHNN and SYGVQD (reference sequence). V was cut by 3 bases and J by 5 bases, with 11 bases left in between. The CDR3 is 13 amino acids. In DNA, the CDR3 is TGCGCCAGCAGTGAACGACAGCTCCACGAGCAGTACTTC. It codes for CASSERQLHEQYF.

This chain joins TRBV6-2 or TRBV6-3 and TRBJ1-5, with D maybe TRBD1 (6 bases). The CDR3 is made up of 16 amino acids. V dropped 6 bases and J dropped 3 bases, with 18 bases sitting between them. In germline, CDR1 is MNHEY, CDR2 SVGEGT. The CDR3 DNA sequence: TGTGCCAGCAGGTCCCAGGCCACAGGGTACAATCAGCCCCAGCATTTT. Its protein is CASRSQATGYNQPQHF.

The table lists this clonotype with many counts. This rearrangement joins TRBV20-1 to TRBJ1-5, with D tentatively TRBD1 (5 bases). Trimming removed 4 bases at V and 2 bases at J, with 18 bases between. Germline V gene data show CDR1 as DFQATT and CDR2 as SNEGSKA (reference sequence). This CDR3 is built from 16 residues. The CDR3 coding sequence is TGCAGTGCTACCCTAAGGGTTGGCAGGGGCAATCAGCCCCAGCATTTT. Translated, it gives CSATLRVGRGNQPQHF.

This clonotype has a count of ten or more. The chain has TRBV5-1 and TRBJ2-1; D uncertain. The V end lost 0 bases, the J end lost 5 bases, and 6 bases lay between the germline ends. CDR3 size: 13 residues. From germline, CDR1 is SGHRS and CDR2 YFSETQ. This chain's CDR3 is CASSLGSHNEQFF. The CDR3 DNA reads TGCGCCAGCAGCTTGGGATCCCACAATGAGCAGTTCTTC.

Worth noting for this clonotype: This may be a read error: a much more frequent sequence differs by one nucleotide. The rearrangement uses TRBV12-3 or TRBV12-4 and TRBJ2-3; TRBD2 matches 8 bases. V trimming: 8 bases; J trimming: 3 bases; junction bases outside the gene matches: 7. This CDR3 region has 14 residues. CDR3 residues: CASPKGTSTDTQYF. The CDR3 DNA reads as TGTGCCAGCCCAAAAGGGACTAGTACAGATACGCAGTATTTT.

This clonotype was counted at least ten times. The V and J genes are TRBV2 and TRBJ2-1; tentative D call: TRBD2 (6 bases). V was clipped by 8 bases and J by 3 bases, with 14 bases between them. CDR1 is SNHLY and CDR2 is FYNNEI in the germline V gene. The CDR3 consists of 14 residues. CDR3 region: CASLWGDGYNEQFF. CDR3 DNA: TGTGCCAGCCTTTGGGGGGACGGCTACAATGAGCAGTTCTTC.

This clonotype was observed many times. The CDR3 sequence: CASSPEGTGMNSPLHF. For the CDR3, the DNA is TGTGCCAGCTCACCAGAGGGGACAGGAATGAATTCACCCCTCCACTTT. The chain links TRBV18 to TRBJ1-6; 8 nucleotides line up with TRBD1. CDR1 is KGHSH, CDR2 LQKENI, per germline. The CDR3 totals 16 residues. The trim removed 2 bases at V and 7 bases at J, leaving 7 bases unmatched.

This clonotype was counted at least ten times. The chain carries TRBV30 and TRBJ2-5; maybe TRBD2 (6 bases). CDR3 size: 14 residues. Germline V CDR1 and CDR2: GTSNPN, SVGIG (reference sequence). V lost 4 bases, J lost 1 base, and 13 bases lay in between. The CDR3 protein is CAWTGGQPQETQYF. The DNA for the CDR3 is TGTGCCTGGACAGGAGGGCAGCCCCAAGAGACCCAGTACTTC. Looking up the rest from reference TRBV30 and TRBJ2-5 gives the full variable domain: SQTIHQWPATLVQPVGSPLSLECTVEGTSNPNLYWYRQAAGRGLQLLFYSVGIGQISSEVPQNLSASRPQDRQFILSSKKLLLSDSGFYLCAWTGGQPQETQYFGPGTRLLVL.

V usage is TRBV6-1 and J usage is TRBJ2-1, with TRBD1 matching over 9 bases. This CDR3 is 12 amino acids long. The ends lost 10 bases at V and 5 bases at J; junction bases unmatched: 3. Germline assignment: CDR1 MNHNS and CDR2 SASEGT. Written as DNA, the CDR3 is TGTGCCACCGACAGGGGGAACAATGAGCAGTTCTTC. Protein sequence: CATDRGNNEQFF.

In the case of this clonotype: Mismatch with germline at one junction end may stem from a read error. The chain combines TRBV15 with TRBJ2-1, with 10 bases matching TRBD2. Germline V gene lookup returns CDR1 LNHNV and CDR2 YYDKDF (reference sequence). The CDR3 extends over 16 amino acids. The chain's CDR3 is CATSADTSGINNEQLF. The CDR3 DNA reads as TGTGCCACCAGCGCGGACACTAGCGGGATTAACAATGAGCAGCTCTTC.

The chain recombines TRBV5-8 with TRBJ1-5; D unclear. V shed 4 bases and J shed 7 bases, with 6 bases lying between them. The germline V gene encodes CDR1 SGHTS and CDR2 YDEGEE. The CDR3 has 11 amino acids. The CDR3 region is CASSGGQPQHF. CDR3 nucleotides: TGTGCCAGCAGCGGAGGACAGCCCCAGCATTTT. Supplemented by reference TRBV5-8 and TRBJ1-5, the full variable domain reads EAGVTQSPTHLIKTRGQQATLRCSPISGHTSVYWYQQALGLGLQFLLWYDEGEERNRGNFPPRFSGRQFPNYSSELNVNALELEDSALYLCASSGGQPQHFGDGTRLSIL.